The rows below give T cell receptor beta chains drawn from one sample of a study of T-cell reconstitution after alpha-beta-depleted transplantation in children. Each CDR3 protein is one row after TCRdb ran MiXCR on the PCR reads. Of approximately 390,000 distinct CDR3 sequences detected, roughly a tenth appear once; the ten largest clones hold about 5%. Sequencing used PBMCs from the stem cell graft donor, obtained from the stem cell graft. The receptor set was obtained from a human donor who donated a stem cell graft to a child with acute myeloid leukemia. Both conserved end residues are part of each CDR3. A D gene is named only where the DNA matches it firmly. Some rows have no size entry. The others give once, few or many, or a class for an expanded clone.

V	size	length	D	J	DNA	CDR3
TRBV6-2/TRBV6-3	few	14	NA	TRBJ1-1	TGTGCCAGCAGGTACAGGGCAATGAACACTGAAGCTTTCTTT	CASRYRAMNTEAFF
TRBV10-2	NA	12	NA	TRBJ1-1	TGCGCCAGCAGGAAGGGGGACACTGAAGCTTTCTTT	CASRKGDTEAFF
TRBV11-2	NA	13	NA	TRBJ2-7	TGTGCCAGCAGCCCCCTCGGGGTTGGGGAGCAGTACTTC	CASSPLGVGEQYF
TRBV5-1	NA	13	TRBD2	TRBJ2-1	TGCGCCAGCAGGCTAGCGGGAGCAGTTGAGCAGTTCTTC	CASRLAGAVEQFF
TRBV30	few	12	NA	TRBJ1-6	TGTGCCTGGAGCCCAGATGATTCACCCCTCCACTTT	CAWSPDDSPLHF
TRBV7-9	many	12	NA	TRBJ1-1	TGTGCCAGCAGCTCTAGGAACACTGAAGCTTTCTTT	CASSSRNTEAFF
TRBV5-1	NA	18	TRBD1	TRBJ2-2	TGCGCCAGCGTGACCGGGACAGGGGGCCCGGGAGACACCGGGGAGCTGTTTTTT	CASVTGTGGPGDTGELFF
TRBV4-1	many	13	NA	TRBJ2-1	TGCGCCAGCAGCGGTAGGTCCTACAATGAGCAGTTCTTC	CASSGRSYNEQFF
TRBV5-5	few	18	TRBD2	TRBJ2-1	TGTGCCAGCAGCTCCGGGACTAGCGGACTTGACTCCTACAATGAGCAGTTCTTC	CASSSGTSGLDSYNEQFF
TRBV20-1	few	12	TRBD2	TRBJ2-1	TGCAGTGCAGCGGGAGGGTACAATGAGCAGTTCTTC	CSAAGGYNEQFF